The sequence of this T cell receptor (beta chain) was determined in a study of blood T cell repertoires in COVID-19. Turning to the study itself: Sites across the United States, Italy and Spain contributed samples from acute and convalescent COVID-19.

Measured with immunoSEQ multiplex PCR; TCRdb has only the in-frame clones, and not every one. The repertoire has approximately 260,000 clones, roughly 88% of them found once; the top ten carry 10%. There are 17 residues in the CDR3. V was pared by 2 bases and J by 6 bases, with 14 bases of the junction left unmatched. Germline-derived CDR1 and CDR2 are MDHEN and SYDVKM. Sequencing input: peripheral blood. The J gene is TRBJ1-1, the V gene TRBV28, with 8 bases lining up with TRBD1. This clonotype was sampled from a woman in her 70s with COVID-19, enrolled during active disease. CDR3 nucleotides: TGTGCCAGCAGTTTAGATCTGGGGACAGGTCCCCATCCTGAAGCTTTCTTT. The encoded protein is CASSLDLGTGPHPEAFF. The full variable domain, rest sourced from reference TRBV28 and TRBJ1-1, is DVKVTQSSRYLVKRTGEKVFLECVQDMDHENMFWYRQDPGLGLRLIYFSYDVKMKEKGDIPEGYSVSREKKERFSLILESASTNQTSMYLCASSLDLGTGPHPEAFFGQGTRLTVV.